This TCR beta chain was sequenced in a study of blood T cell repertoires in COVID-19. Profiled with immunoSEQ multiplex PCR; TCRdb holds only in-frame clones, not every one. Among approximately 110,000 clones listed, 85% were seen once. Trimming removed 4 bases at V and 6 bases at J, with 16 bases between. The CDR3 sequence is 14 residues long. The germline gives CDR1 SGHTA, CDR2 FQGNSA. This chain joins TRBV7-2 and TRBJ2-7, with D possibly being TRBD2 (5 bases). This TCR derives from a human donor in a cohort sampled during active COVID-19. The specimen sequenced was peripheral blood. The CDR3 DNA sequence: TGTGCCAGCAGCTCCTGGGCCGGCGGAGGCGAGCAGTACTTC. Amino acid sequence: CASSSWAGGGEQYF.